This paragraph reports one TCR beta chain. Its recognized antigen is unknown. Base qualities are missing; no much larger clone stands one base away. Collaborating institutions collected whole blood in K2EDTA tubes following their own protocols. For TCRbeta analysis, collaborator samples were shipped as frozen whole blood, as isolated PBMCs, or as DNA extracted from either sample type. This sample is part of a study of blood T cell repertoires in COVID-19 (dated by TCRdb to 2018 to 2020). General notes on the study: Collaborator samples came from the United States, Italy and Spain and covered acute and convalescent phases of COVID-19. The material from the prospective study consisted of cDNA or gDNA derived from T cells, B-cell-depleted T cells, or PBMCs. Deeply sampled blood TCRbeta repertoires from subjects exposed to, actively infected with, or recovered from COVID-19 were included in the dataset. A freely available public database, intended as a resource for researchers studying the immune response to SARS-CoV-2, is where the repertoires were released. The samples were drawn from two sources: the first 160 participants of the ongoing ImmuneRACE study, and 950 to 1,500 subjects contributed by 6 global collaborators. The sample metadata nearly always contained a de-identified subject ID, COVID-19 status, age in years and sex. Where available, HLA class I and class II types were obtained from metadata supplied by the sample provider rather than from assay-based typing.

Spanning cysteine to phenylalanine, the CDR3 consists of 14 amino acids. CDR3 DNA only is kept here, 42 bases in frame from base 1. For this chain, trimming is 5 bases at the V end and 2 bases at the J end, and the number of junction bases without a gene match is 6. CDR1 and CDR2, per the germline V gene, are SGHRS and YFSETQ. The study at large found these results: The amount of clinical and demographic metadata varied by source and participant and was provided uncurated.

TCRbeta CDR3 regions were amplified from genomic DNA using the immunoSEQ Assay, a bias-controlled multiplex PCR. The original pipeline was this. The number of nucleated cells in each sample was estimated from the amplification of reference gene primers within the assay. To quantify the absolute abundance of each unique TCRbeta CDR3 rearrangement, sequence reads were collapsed and filtered. For each sample, productive Simpson clonality was calculated by taking the square root of Simpson's diversity index across productive rearrangements. This immuneACCESS table, as held by TCRdb, lists in-frame sequences with V and J called but not all clones. Of the missing ones, under half trace to an unresolved V gene in checked studies; the others have no known cause. The DNA was the basis for D and trimming; V, J and clone size are from that table. Here the sample has 150,000 to 180,000 clones; approximately 83% occur a single time. Jointly, the top ten make up about 29% of the sample.

This clonotype originated in a woman aged 55 to 70 with acute or convalescent COVID-19. The V gene is TRBV5-1 and the J gene is TRBJ1-2; 7 junctional bases match TRBD1. The specimen sequenced was peripheral blood. The DNA sequence reads TGCGCCAGCAGTAAGACAGGGTCCAACTATGGCTACACCTTC. Its protein reads: CASSKTGSNYGYTF.